The 27 T cell receptor beta chains given below trace back to one sample, sequenced in a study of tumor and adjacent non-tumor tissue in lung cancer. A modified ARM-PCR protocol with three rounds of nested PCR amplified TCRbeta. TCRdb re-derived calls from the multiplex PCR reads in MiXCR, one entry per CDR3 protein. The data show tens of thousands of distinct CDR3 sequences, roughly 75% seen once. This sample's RNA came from whole unsorted tissue. The normal lung tissue was taken more than 3 cm from the tumor edge. Sequenced input: distant non-tumor lung tissue. These receptors came from a woman in her fifties or sixties with non-small cell lung cancer.

Comments on this clonotype: No conserved phenylalanine or tryptophan ends this CDR3, so it is likely a read error. Because the CDR3's place on the DNA is in doubt, the DNA is left out and the CDR3 is given as listed by TCRdb. The gene calls are TRBV6-2 or TRBV6-3 and TRBJ1-1; the table's D call of TRBD1 was not tested on the DNA. Germline-derived CDR1 and CDR2 are MNHEY and SVGEGT. With termini counted, the CDR3 has 15 amino acids. CDR3 sequence: CASSGDRGGYTEPFL.

The chain has TRBV11-1 and TRBJ2-3; D remains unclear. Between the trimmed V and J ends, which lost 3 bases and 11 bases, there was a span of 21 bases. The length of the CDR3 is 15 residues. CDR1 is SGHAT, CDR2 FQDESV, per germline (reference sequence). DNA for the CDR3: TGTGCCAGCAGCTTCTCTGTGAGGTCCACAGATGTGCAGTATTTT. The encoded protein is CASSFSVRSTDVQYF.

CDR3 residues: CATSDFNEQFF. CDR3 nucleotides: TGTGCCACCAGTGATTTCAATGAGCAGTTCTTC. The J gene is TRBJ2-1, the V gene TRBV24-1; D is uncertain. The V end was cut by 1 base, the J end by 6 bases, with 0 bases between. CDR3 length equals 11 residues. The germline gives CDR1 KGHDR, CDR2 SFDVKD.

On this clonotype itself: Sequence at one end of the junction differs from germline and may be a read error. The rearrangement links TRBV11-2 to TRBJ2-3; a possible D gene is TRBD1 (6 bases). Germline CDR1 is SGHAT and CDR2 is FQNNGV. This CDR3 has 15 residues. The CDR3 loop is CASSPWTEPACTHYF. The CDR3 DNA reads TGTGCCAGCAGCCCATGGACAGAACCCGCATGTACGCACTATTTT.

A remark on this clonotype: The junction shows a germline mismatch at one end, possibly a read error. The genes are TRBV11-2 and TRBJ2-7; D is ambiguous. The CDR3 contains 13 residues. Germline V CDR1 and CDR2: SGHAT, FQNNGV. The CDR3 region is CDSSLSAGFEQYF. DNA of the CDR3: TGTGACAGCAGCTTATCGGCTGGGTTCGAGCAGTACTTC.

The chain has TRBV11-2 and TRBJ2-7, with D possibly matching TRBD1 (5 bases). The CDR3 is 14 amino acids. Trimming removed 3 bases from V and 4 bases from J, with 13 bases in between. The germline V gene encodes CDR1 SGHAT and CDR2 FQNNGV. The DNA of the CDR3 is TGTGCCAGCAGCTTGGGCAGGGCGGATTACGAGCAGTACTTC. Its translation: CASSLGRADYEQYF. Based on the CDR3 plus reference TRBV11-2 and TRBJ2-7, the full variable domain is EAGVAQSPRYKIIEKRQSVAFWCNPISGHATLYWYQQILGQGPKLLIQFQNNGVVDDSQLPKDRFSAERLKGVDSTLKIQPAKLEDSAVYLCASSLGRADYEQYFGPGTRLTVT.

Note on this clonotype: No conserved phenylalanine or tryptophan is present at the end of the CDR3, so a read error is the likely explanation. This sequence joins TRBV29-1 and TRBJ2-3; D tentatively reads TRBD1 or TRBD2 (5 bases each). CDR3 length: 13 residues. CDR1 and CDR2 from the germline V gene are SQVTM and ANQGSEA. V gave up 4 bases and J gave up 2 bases, with 10 bases separating them. CDR3: CSVVGDLTDTQYL. CDR3 in DNA: TGCAGCGTTGTGGGGGATCTCACAGATACGCAGTATCTT.

This clonotype was seen a single time. Compared with germline, one end of the junction differs, possibly owing to a read error. This chain links TRBV6-1 with TRBJ2-7; D remains unclear. The germline gives CDR1 MNHNS, CDR2 SASEGT. The CDR3 has 14 amino acids. CDR3 protein: CASSGGTAAYEKYF. The DNA of the CDR3 is TGTGCCAGCAGTGGAGGCACTGCGGCCTACGAGAAGTACTTC.

Details on this clonotype: The junction departs from germline at one end; a sequencing error may be responsible. The rearrangement uses TRBV11-2 and TRBJ2-3; TRBD1 is a possible D gene (6 bases). This CDR3 has 14 residues. Germline values: CDR1 SGHAT, CDR2 FQNNGV. The CDR3 DNA follows: TGTGCCACCAGCTTAGACTCAGGGGAGTCAACGCAGTATTTT. Protein product: CATSLDSGESTQYF.

This clonotype was observed a few times. A much more abundant neighbour one base away suggests this may be a read error. The chain links TRBV20-1 to TRBJ2-1; 8 bases match TRBD2. The CDR3 is 15 residues long. CDR1 is DFQATT and CDR2 is SNEGSKA in the germline V gene (reference sequence). Here the CDR3 DNA reads TGCAGTGTTAGAGATGGCGGGAGGTCCTACAATGAGCAGTTCTTC. Protein product: CSVRDGGRSYNEQFF.

With respect to this clonotype: A much larger clone lies one base from this, so it may be a read error. This chain uses TRBV20-1 with TRBJ2-3; TRBD1 aligns across 7 bases. V was clipped by 3 bases and J by 1 base; unmatched bases: 10. The germline gives CDR1 DFQATT, CDR2 SNEGSKA (reference sequence). The length of the CDR3 is 16 residues. Written as DNA, the CDR3 is TGCAGTGCTAGCGGAGACAGGGCTTCTTGCACAGATACGCAGTATTTT. It yields the protein CSASGDRASCTDTQYF.

This clonotype was observed many times. V gene TRBV6-6 combines with J gene TRBJ2-1; the match to TRBD2 covers 9 bases. Germline V gives CDR1 MNHNY, CDR2 SVGAGI (reference sequence). Unmatched junction bases numbered 6, after V lost 0 bases and J lost 9 bases. CDR3 length: 15 amino acids. DNA for the CDR3: TGTGCCAGCAGTTACTCTATAGCGGGAGAGGGTGAGCAGTTCTTC. Protein: CASSYSIAGEGEQFF.

A word on this clonotype: The germline gene is not matched at one end of the junction; a read error may be the cause. The gene calls are TRBV4-2 and TRBJ2-1, with 7 bases matching TRBD2. The CDR3 contains 17 residues. Looked up from germline, CDR1 is LGHNA and CDR2 is YNFKEQ. The CDR3 sequence is CASSQEPGGSNNNEQIF. The CDR3 nucleotides read TGTGCCAGCAGCCAAGAGCCAGGCGGGAGTAATAACAATGAGCAGATCTTC.

The V gene is TRBV6-2 or TRBV6-3, the J gene TRBJ2-7; 7 positions agree with TRBD1. Germline loops: CDR1 MNHEY, CDR2 SVGEGT. With 0 bases clipped from V and 10 bases from J, the junction kept 18 bases outside the gene matches. The CDR3 contains 17 residues. This CDR3 reads CASSYSPTGPDPYVQYF. DNA of the CDR3: TGTGCCAGCAGTTACTCACCGACAGGGCCCGATCCCTACGTACAGTACTTC.

A word on this clonotype: It may be a read error: a sequence one base away is much more abundant. This rearrangement joins TRBV12-3 or TRBV12-4 to TRBJ1-3, with TRBD1 identical over 7 bases. This CDR3 has 17 residues. The CDR3 DNA follows: TGTGCCAGCAGTTTATCCACAGGGGACAACTCTGGAAACTCCATATATTTT. This encodes CASSLSTGDNSGNSIYF.

Regarding this clonotype: A read error may account for a junction end that differs from germline. The chain links TRBV20-1 to TRBJ1-1, with D possibly TRBD1 on 5 matching bases. This CDR3 is 16 amino acids long. Germline V gives CDR1 DFQATT, CDR2 SNEGSKA (reference sequence). The CDR3 loop is CSASDRNRQWNTEALF. CDR3 sequence (DNA): TGCAGTGCTAGTGACCGGAACAGGCAATGGAACACTGAAGCTTTGTTT.

Concerning this clonotype: With a much larger clone just one base away, this may be a read error. The J gene is TRBJ1-5, the V gene TRBV10-3; TRBD1 aligns across 10 bases. The CDR3 sequence is 14 residues long. Germline V gene sequence: CDR1 ENHRY, CDR2 SYGVKD. This CDR3 is CVISDDRGPQPQHF. CDR3 bases: TGTGTCATCAGTGATGACAGGGGGCCTCAGCCCCAGCATTTT.

This clonotype counts as medium-sized (0.01 to 0.1%). The gene calls are TRBV29-1 and TRBJ2-5; 7 nucleotides agree with TRBD1. V shed 7 bases and J 1 base; nucleotides not matched to a gene: 6. This CDR3 has 13 residues. Germline values: CDR1 SQVTM, CDR2 ANQGSEA. The CDR3 region has the DNA TGCAGCGCTGCCAGGGGGTTCCAAGAGACCCAGTACTTC. Protein sequence: CSAARGFQETQYF.

This clonotype has only one observation. The missing conserved phenylalanine or tryptophan at the end of this CDR3 makes a read error likely. J is TRBJ2-7 and V is TRBV20-1; unclear D gene. V was shortened by 8 bases and J by 4 bases, with 21 bases between the two germline ends. The CDR3 covers 14 residues. CDR1 is DFQATT and CDR2 is SNEGSKA in the germline V gene (reference sequence). CDR3 DNA sequence: TGCAGTCTCCGTATAGCCGTGGGTACGTACGAGCAGTACTTG. This codes for CSLRIAVGTYEQYL.

A remark on this clonotype: With a much larger clone just one base away, this may be a read error. J is TRBJ2-3 and V is TRBV29-1; D call uncertain. The CDR3 covers 13 residues. The V gene's germline CDR1 is SQVTM and CDR2 ANQGSEA. CDR3 protein: CRGRGPTTDTQYF. CDR3 nucleotides: TGCAGAGGTCGTGGGCCAACCACAGATACGCAGTATTTT.

This clonotype was detected ten times or more. The chain joins TRBV4-3 to TRBJ2-5, with unresolved D. The V end lost 0 bases, the J end lost 5 bases, and 13 bases lay between the germline ends. The germline V gene has CDR1 LGHNA and CDR2 YSLEER. The CDR3 runs to 15 residues. Here the CDR3 DNA reads TGCGCCAGCAGCCAAGATTTTGGACCCCCGGAGACCCAGTACTTC. Protein sequence: CASSQDFGPPETQYF.

This clonotype was seen repeatedly, ten times or more. The chain combines TRBV10-3 with TRBJ2-1; D ambiguous. The CDR3 is 15 residues long. Trimming shortened V by 3 bases and J by 0 bases, and 9 bases separated the two germline ends. Germline V gene data show CDR1 as ENHRY and CDR2 as SYGVKD. The CDR3 DNA follows: TGTGCCATCAGTGAAAGGGCGGACTCCTACAATGAGCAGTTCTTC. Its translation is CAISERADSYNEQFF.

Details on this clonotype: This likely comes from a read error, as the CDR3 has no conserved phenylalanine or tryptophan at its end. The J gene is TRBJ1-6, the V gene TRBV11-2; D is unresolved. Germline loops: CDR1 SGHAT, CDR2 FQNNGV. This CDR3 has 14 residues. The ends were cut back, 6 bases at V and 8 bases at J, with 14 bases in the middle. CDR3: CASSLQRDYSPLHY. Here the CDR3 DNA reads TGTGCCAGCAGTTTACAACGGGATTATTCACCCCTCCACTAT.

Details on this clonotype: A much larger clone lies one base from this, so it may be a read error. The rearrangement uses TRBV29-1 and TRBJ2-7; possibly TRBD1 or TRBD2 for D (6 bases each). CDR3 length: 12 residues. The germline V gene encodes CDR1 SQVTM and CDR2 ANQGSEA. CDR3 in DNA: TGCAGCGTGGGAAGGGTCGGGGGCGAGAAGTACTTC. It specifies CSVGRVGGEKYF.

This clonotype was seen ten or more times. The CDR3 sequence: CASSYRASSVSYNEQFF. The CDR3 nucleotides are TGTGCCAGCAGTTATAGGGCTTCTAGTGTGTCCTACAATGAGCAGTTCTTC. The gene calls are TRBV12-3 or TRBV12-4 and TRBJ2-1, with unresolved D. V dropped 4 bases and J dropped 1 base, with 17 bases sitting between them. The length of the CDR3 is 17 residues.

On this clonotype itself: This clone may be a read error of a much larger clone one base away. The rearrangement uses TRBV20-1 and TRBJ2-7; tentative D call: TRBD2 (5 bases). Deletions cut 3 bases from V and 3 bases from J, with 12 bases between. The CDR3 runs 13 residues. Germline V gives CDR1 DFQATT, CDR2 SNEGSKA (reference sequence). The CDR3 sequence is CSASRKGGYEQYF. The CDR3 DNA sequence: TGCAGTGCTAGTCGCAAAGGAGGCTACGAGCAGTACTTC.

This clonotype occurred a few times. Being one base from a much bigger clone, this may be a read error. The chain employs TRBV28 and TRBJ2-3, with TRBD2 as a possible D gene (5 bases). Germline CDR1 and CDR2: MDHEN and SYDVKM. The CDR3 length is 11 residues. In nucleotides, the CDR3 is TGTGCCGGCAGTCGGGGATATACGCAGTATTTT. Translated: CAGSRGYTQYF. The full variable domain, rest sourced from reference TRBV28 and TRBJ2-3, is DVKVTQSSRYLVKRTGEKVFLECVQDMDHENMFWYRQDPGLGLRLIYFSYDVKMKEKGDIPEGYSVSREKKERFSLILESASTNQTSMYLCAGSRGYTQYFGPGTRLTVL.